Following are 20 T cell receptor beta chains from one sample sequenced in a study of blood T cell repertoires in COVID-19 (TCRdb year 2020). Libraries came from the immunoSEQ multiplex PCR assay. Held by TCRdb, this immuneACCESS table contains in-frame sequences only and omits some clones. Under half of the omission traces to an unresolved V gene where checked; the cause of the rest is unknown. This sample has 250,000 or so clones in its table, and about three quarters of those were observed once. The ten largest make up approximately 3.2% of the sample. Sequencing was performed on peripheral blood. The source is an elderly woman with acute or convalescent COVID-19.

The chain recombines TRBV6-4 with TRBJ1-1; 7 nucleotides align to TRBD1. V lost 6 bases to trimming and J lost 8 bases; unmatched junction nucleotides: 9. The germline V gene has CDR1 MRHNA and CDR2 SNTAGT. The CDR3 runs to 13 residues. The CDR3, as DNA: TGTGCCAGCAGAAAAACAGGGGTCTCGGAAGCTTTCTTT. It is translated as CASRKTGVSEAFF.

The V and J genes are TRBV7-2 and TRBJ2-7; D is unresolved. V was trimmed by 2 bases and J by 4 bases, leaving 6 bases between them. Germline lookup yields CDR1 SGHTA and CDR2 FQGNSA. The CDR3 is 12 residues long. The CDR3 DNA is TGTGCCAGCAGCTTAACTTTTTACGAGCAGTACTTC. Protein sequence: CASSLTFYEQYF. Together with reference TRBV7-2 and TRBJ2-7, the CDR3 gives the full variable domain: GAGVSQSPSNKVTEKGKDVELRCDPISGHTALYWYRQSLGQGLEFLIYFQGNSAPDKSGLPSDRFSAERTGGSVSTLTIQRTQQEDSAVYLCASSLTFYEQYFGPGTRLTVT.

The CDR3 region has the DNA TGCAGCGTCCCCAGAGGACAGGGAGGCGAGACCCAGTACTTC. Translation gives CSVPRGQGGETQYF. The chain combines TRBV29-1 with TRBJ2-5, with TRBD1 identical over 8 bases. Losses at the gene ends were 6 bases for V and 5 bases for J; bases not matched to a gene: 11. Germline V gene lookup returns CDR1 SQVTM and CDR2 ANQGSEA. The CDR3 spans 14 residues.

The chain joins TRBV5-1 to TRBJ1-1; 7 nucleotides match TRBD1. Germline CDR1 SGHRS, CDR2 YFSETQ. V shed 4 bases, J shed 1 base, and the junction held 10 bases outside the gene matches. CDR3 length: 16 residues. The CDR3 loop is CASSTHWGQTNTEAFF. DNA for the CDR3: TGCGCCAGCAGCACACACTGGGGACAGACGAACACTGAAGCTTTCTTT. Filled out from reference TRBV5-1 and TRBJ1-1, the complete variable domain reads KAGVTQTPRYLIKTRGQQVTLSCSPISGHRSVSWYQQTPGQGLQFLFEYFSETQRNKGNFPGRFSGRQFSNSRSEMNVSTLELGDSALYLCASSTHWGQTNTEAFFGQGTRLTVV.

V usage is TRBV6-6 and J usage is TRBJ1-2; TRBD1 agrees at 9 bases. J gave up 4 bases and V 8 bases, and 5 bases lay outside the gene matches. Looked up from germline, CDR1 is MNHNY and CDR2 is SVGAGI (reference sequence). There are 13 residues in the CDR3. CDR3 sequence: CASGDRGGYGYTF. The CDR3 DNA sequence: TGTGCCAGCGGAGACAGGGGGGGCTATGGCTACACCTTC.

This sequence joins TRBV2 and TRBJ1-1; the D gene is possibly TRBD1 (5 bases). V lost 4 bases and J lost 0, with 18 bases in between. Looked up from germline, CDR1 is SNHLY and CDR2 is FYNNEI. The CDR3 covers 17 residues. This CDR3 reads CASSGLPGRVVNTEAFF. DNA of the CDR3: TGTGCCAGCAGTGGACTTCCAGGGAGGGTAGTGAACACTGAAGCTTTCTTT.

The rearrangement joins TRBV7-3 to TRBJ2-3; the match to TRBD2 covers 9 bases. CDR1 and CDR2 from the germline V gene are SGHTA and FQGTGA. V was clipped by 5 bases and J by 5 bases; unmatched bases: 11. The CDR3 contains 16 residues. The CDR3 DNA sequence: TGTGCCAGCAGCGTCAAGCCGCGGGGGGGCGGAGATACGCAGTATTTT. This codes for CASSVKPRGGGDTQYF.

This clone was recorded a few times. The CDR3 loop is CAWTGMANTEAFF. CDR3 in DNA: TGTGCCTGGACAGGGATGGCGAACACTGAAGCTTTCTTT. The chain links TRBV30 to TRBJ1-1, with D tentatively TRBD1 (5 bases). In germline, CDR1 is GTSNPN, CDR2 SVGIG (reference sequence). V dropped 4 bases and J dropped 1 base, with 10 bases sitting between them. There are 13 residues in the CDR3.

The chain joins TRBV6-1 to TRBJ2-2; 7 nucleotides match TRBD1. J lost 0 bases, V lost 3 bases, and 13 bases had no gene match. The V gene's germline CDR1 is MNHNS and CDR2 SASEGT. The CDR3 extends over 19 amino acids. CDR3 bases: TGTGCCAGCAGTGATAACGGACAGGCTCGTCTCGCGAACACCGGGGAGCTGTTTTTT. Translation: CASSDNGQARLANTGELFF.

The sample holds a few counts of this clone. The chain has TRBV6-2 or TRBV6-3 and TRBJ2-7, with 10 bases matching TRBD2. CDR1 and CDR2 from the germline V gene are MNHEY and SVGEGT. Germline trimming cut 5 bases from V and 4 bases from J; bases unmatched to any gene: 8. This CDR3 region has 15 residues. In nucleotides, the CDR3 is TGTGCCAGCAGTCCCCCAGGGACTAGCGTATACGAGCAGTACTTC. Translation: CASSPPGTSVYEQYF.

The CDR3, as DNA: TGTGCCAGCAGTTACTCCCGACAGGGGGGCGCAGATACGCAGTATTTT. This translates into CASSYSRQGGADTQYF. The chain couples TRBV6-5 to TRBJ2-3, with 9 bases that match TRBD1. This CDR3 contains 16 residues. Germline lookup yields CDR1 MNHEY and CDR2 SVGAGI. The junction had 5 bases not matched to a gene; V was cut back by 0 bases and J by 4 bases.

The V and J genes are TRBV3-1 (or the pseudogene TRBV3-2) and TRBJ1-4; 11 nucleotides agree with TRBD1. With V trimmed by 8 bases and J by 16 bases, 3 bases remained unmatched. There are 10 residues in the CDR3. Germline assignment: CDR1 LGHDT and CDR2 YNNKEL (reference sequence). The CDR3 sequence: CASGQGAQFF. For the CDR3, the DNA is TGTGCCAGCGGACAGGGGGCACAGTTTTTT.

The rearrangement joins TRBV6-1 to TRBJ1-2; 7 bases align to TRBD1. This CDR3 is built from 15 residues. Looked up from germline, CDR1 is MNHNS and CDR2 is SASEGT. J was trimmed by 4 bases and V by 1 base; bases with no gene match: 6. This CDR3 is CASSEGQGNVYGYTF. The CDR3 nucleotides read TGTGCCAGCAGTGAAGGACAGGGTAATGTCTATGGCTACACCTTC.

This chain joins TRBV5-4 and TRBJ2-3; 7 nucleotides line up with TRBD2. CDR1 is SGHNT and CDR2 is YYREEE in the germline V gene (reference sequence). The CDR3 extends over 17 amino acids. The ends lost 4 bases at V and 4 bases at J; junction bases unmatched: 15. The CDR3 here is CASSPSGTRSLADTQYF. Here the CDR3 DNA reads TGTGCCAGCAGCCCGAGCGGGACTCGATCTTTGGCAGATACGCAGTATTTT.

This clone was counted only a few times. This chain connects TRBV18 to TRBJ2-7, with TRBD1 matching 11 bases. Germline CDR1 and CDR2: KGHSH and LQKENI. CDR3 size: 16 residues. Trimming took 3 bases from V and 3 from J; bases not matched to a gene: 7. The CDR3 here is CASSPRTGGASYEQYF. The CDR3 nucleotides read TGTGCCAGCTCACCGAGGACAGGGGGCGCAAGCTACGAGCAGTACTTC.

This clone was found a few times. The chain uses TRBV3-1 (or the pseudogene TRBV3-2) and TRBJ1-1, with D unresolved. CDR3 length: 14 amino acids. Germline V gene data show CDR1 as LGHDT and CDR2 as YNNKEL (reference sequence). V lost 4 bases and J 1 base, leaving 10 bases between the germline ends. The CDR3, as DNA: TGTGCCAGCAGCCTGAGCGGTGGGAACACTGAAGCTTTCTTT. It translates to CASSLSGGNTEAFF.

A few counts support this clone. The CDR3 loop reads CASSEATPRGQETQYF. Written as DNA, the CDR3 is TGTGCCAGCAGTGAAGCGACTCCTCGGGGACAAGAGACCCAGTACTTC. The chain is built from TRBV6-1 and TRBJ2-5; D might be TRBD2 (5 bases). CDR1 and CDR2 (germline): MNHNS, SASEGT. Between the trimmed V and J ends, which lost 0 bases and 2 bases, there was a span of 13 bases. The CDR3 sequence is 16 residues long.

This rearrangement joins TRBV7-8 to TRBJ1-6, with TRBD1 matching over 7 bases. V dropped 0 bases and J dropped 8; count of bases not matched to a gene: 4. CDR3 length: 15 amino acids. From germline, CDR1 is SGHVS and CDR2 FQNEAQ. The CDR3 reads CASSLAGGEYSPLHF. DNA of the CDR3: TGTGCCAGCAGCTTAGCAGGGGGCGAGTATTCACCCCTCCACTTT.

The CDR3 region has the DNA TGTGCCAGCACCGCCGGGAGCAATGAGCAGTTCTTC. It translates to CASTAGSNEQFF. The rearrangement uses TRBV12-3 or TRBV12-4 and TRBJ2-1; TRBD2 is a possible D gene (6 bases). The CDR3 is 12 amino acids. Trimming pared 7 bases from V and 6 bases from J, leaving 10 bases between.

This sequence joins TRBV19 and TRBJ1-6, with a tentative D call TRBD1 (5 bases). This CDR3 is built from 16 residues. Trimming shortened V by 9 bases and J by 0 bases, and 15 bases separated the two germline ends. Germline CDR1 and CDR2: LNHDA and SQIVND (reference sequence). The CDR3 DNA sequence: TGTGCCAGCAAGGGGTCCGGCGTCTCCTATAATTCACCCCTCCACTTT. This encodes CASKGSGVSYNSPLHF. Full variable domain (outside the CDR3, taken from reference TRBV19 and TRBJ1-6): DGGITQSPKYLFRKEGQNVTLSCEQNLNHDAMYWYRQDPGQGLRLIYYSQIVNDFQKGDIAEGYSVSREKKESFPLTVTSAQKNPTAFYLCASKGSGVSYNSPLHFGNGTRLTVT.